The 18 T cell receptor beta chains below all came from one sample that was sequenced in a study of blood T cells in healthy people across ages. With a J-beta primer mix and a sample-barcoded 5' primer, a second PCR ran about 7 to 11 cycles. TCRdb re-called the 5' RACE reads with MiXCR, one entry per CDR3 protein. The data hold 700,000 to 850,000 distinct CDR3 sequences, with 30% to 45% observed a single time. The sequenced sample was blood. These TCRs come from a man younger than 30 in good health.

A remark on this clonotype: This may stem from a read error, because a much larger clone lies one nucleotide away. This chain connects TRBV10-3 to TRBJ2-3, with 7 bases identical to TRBD1. The germline V gene encodes CDR1 ENHRY and CDR2 SYGVKD. CDR3 length: 15 residues. Here the CDR3 DNA reads TGTACCATCAGCCGGGGACAGCCTAGCACAGATACGCAGTATTTT. It specifies CTISRGQPSTDTQYF.

The chain links TRBV4-3 to TRBJ1-2; 8 nucleotides align to TRBD1. CDR1 and CDR2 (germline): LGHNA, YSLEER. The CDR3 has 18 residues. V lost 0 bases and J lost 7; bases outside the gene matches: 16. CDR3 region: CASSQDLSAAGGRSGYTF. The CDR3 bases are TGCGCCAGCAGCCAAGATCTATCGGCGGCAGGGGGCAGGAGTGGCTACACCTTC.

The rearrangement links TRBV20-1 to TRBJ1-6; D is ambiguous. With 6 bases removed from V and 5 bases from J, the gap between germline ends came to 11 bases. This CDR3 region has 13 residues. The germline gives CDR1 DFQATT, CDR2 SNEGSKA (reference sequence). The CDR3 bases are TGCAGTGCAAAACCACAGAATAATTCACCCCTCCACTTT. Translated: CSAKPQNNSPLHF.

This clonotype is a singleton in its sample. V and J are TRBV7-2 and TRBJ1-1, with D perhaps matching TRBD1 (6 bases). Germline V gene data show CDR1 as SGHTA and CDR2 as FQGNSA. Trimming removed 5 bases at V and 13 bases at J, with 20 bases between. The CDR3 runs 13 residues. The CDR3 DNA is TGTGCCAGCAGCCCAACCCCGACAGGAAAAGTTTTCTTT. Protein: CASSPTPTGKVFF.

CDR3 amino acids: CASSPQEGAREQFF. CDR3 coding DNA: TGTGCCAGCAGCCCACAAGAGGGGGCGCGTGAGCAGTTCTTC. The chain is built from TRBV9 and TRBJ2-1; 7 nucleotides agree with TRBD1. V dropped 4 bases and J dropped 9; count of bases not matched to a gene: 10. The CDR3 has 14 residues. Germline CDR1 and CDR2: SGDLS and YYNGEE.

This clonotype was seen more than once but under ten times. J is TRBJ2-1 and V is TRBV7-2; maybe TRBD2 (6 bases). The CDR3 loop spans 15 amino acids. The germline V gene encodes CDR1 SGHTA and CDR2 FQGNSA. V dropped 0 bases and J dropped 9 bases, with 15 bases sitting between them. The CDR3 sequence: CASSLAGGPQGEQFF. The CDR3 DNA reads as TGTGCCAGCAGCTTAGCGGGGGGTCCTCAGGGTGAGCAGTTCTTC.

This clonotype was found a few times. V gene TRBV25-1 combines with J gene TRBJ1-2, with 7 bases that match TRBD1. The J segment lost 8 bases and the V segment lost 2 bases, leaving 11 bases of the junction unmatched. This CDR3 comprises 15 residues. Germline values: CDR1 MGHDK, CDR2 SYGVNS. The CDR3 is CASSEPQGLKEGYTF. The CDR3 DNA sequence: TGTGCCAGCAGTGAACCACAGGGGCTCAAGGAGGGCTACACCTTC.

This chain connects TRBV9 to TRBJ1-5; 9 bases align to TRBD1. This CDR3 is built from 14 residues. The V gene end was trimmed by 3 bases and the J gene end by 5 bases; junction bases not matched to a gene: 3. Per the germline V gene, CDR1 is SGDLS and CDR2 is YYNGEE. The CDR3 DNA sequence: TGTGCCAGCAGCGAGGGACAGGGTGATCAGCCCCAGCATTTT. Protein sequence: CASSEGQGDQPQHF.

J is TRBJ2-3 and V is TRBV5-6; TRBD2 matches 9 bases. Germline lookup yields CDR1 SGHDT and CDR2 YYEEEE. CDR3 length: 15 residues. Germline trimming cut 0 bases from V and 6 bases from J; bases unmatched to any gene: 5. CDR3 in DNA: TGTGCCAGCAGCTTGGTCGCTAGCGGGGTGGATACGCAGTATTTT. Its protein is CASSLVASGVDTQYF.

This chain joins TRBV4-2 and TRBJ1-4, with no clear D. Germline values: CDR1 LGHNA, CDR2 YNFKEQ. Trimming removed 6 bases at V and 5 bases at J, with 10 bases between. The CDR3 runs to 13 residues. The CDR3 protein is CASRDEQNEKLFF. CDR3 sequence (DNA): TGTGCCAGCAGGGATGAGCAGAATGAAAAACTGTTTTTT.

This clonotype was recorded many times. The chain links TRBV6-6 to TRBJ1-2, with D perhaps TRBD1 (6 bases). From germline, CDR1 is MNHNY and CDR2 SVGAGI (reference sequence). This CDR3 contains 14 residues. Between the trimmed V and J ends, which lost 11 bases and 2 bases, there was a span of 18 bases. CDR3 residues: CASSPQGTNYGYTF. CDR3 DNA sequence: TGTGCCTCCAGTCCACAGGGAACAAACTATGGCTACACCTTC.

The chain uses TRBV2 and TRBJ2-7; D gene ambiguous. Trimming removed 2 bases from V and 1 base from J, with 9 bases in between. This CDR3 contains 14 residues. Looked up from germline, CDR1 is SNHLY and CDR2 is FYNNEI. CDR3 sequence: CASSEQASSYEQYF. As DNA, the CDR3 is TGTGCCAGCAGTGAACAGGCCTCATCCTACGAGCAGTACTTC.

The J gene is TRBJ1-1, the V gene TRBV7-2; D gene uncertain. CDR3 size: 13 residues. In germline, CDR1 is SGHTA, CDR2 FQGNSA. V lost 5 bases to trimming and J lost 1 base, with 8 bases between them. The CDR3 coding sequence is TGTGCCAGCAGCGCCAGCAGGAACACTGAAGCTTTCTTT. Translated, it gives CASSASRNTEAFF.

This clonotype showed up just a few times. The rearrangement uses TRBV14 and TRBJ2-7; no definite D call. This CDR3 is built from 14 residues. V was clipped by 4 bases and J by 6 bases, with 16 bases between them. Germline V CDR1 and CDR2: SGHDN, FVKESK. The CDR3 here is CASSPVSLGSEQYF. The DNA for the CDR3 is TGTGCCAGCAGCCCGGTATCCCTCGGAAGCGAGCAGTACTTC. Based on the CDR3 plus reference TRBV14 and TRBJ2-7, the full variable domain is EAGVTQFPSHSVIEKGQTVTLRCDPISGHDNLYWYRRVMGKEIKFLLHFVKESKQDESGMPNNRFLAERTGGTYSTLKVQPAELEDSGVYFCASSPVSLGSEQYFGPGTRLTVT.

This clonotype was observed a single time. The chain carries TRBV4-1 and TRBJ2-7, with D perhaps TRBD1 (5 bases). CDR1 and CDR2 from the germline V gene are MGHRA and YSYEKL. Trimming cost V 1 base and J 7 bases, with 20 bases left between them. The CDR3 loop spans 16 amino acids. In nucleotides, the CDR3 is TGCGCCAGCAGCCAAGGTGTAGGGGCACACAAGTATGAGCAGTACTTC. Its protein is CASSQGVGAHKYEQYF.

J is TRBJ2-7 and V is TRBV29-1; 7 bases match TRBD1. The DNA matches TRBJ2-4 better at its end, which makes the J call doubtful. Germline CDR1 and CDR2: SQVTM and ANQGSEA. CDR3 length equals 15 residues. The CDR3 DNA sequence: TGCAGCGTTGATGGGTACAGGGGTGGCAAAAACATTCAGTACTTC. Translated: CSVDGYRGGKNIQYF.

CDR3 sequence (DNA): TGTGCCAGCAGCCAAGATTCGGGTAGCGCCTATGGCTACACCTTC. Translating gives CASSQDSGSAYGYTF. V and J are TRBV4-2 and TRBJ1-2; D remains unclear. Trimming cost V 0 bases and J 4 bases, with 12 bases left between them. This CDR3 region has 15 residues. Germline CDR1 reads LGHNA; CDR2 reads YNFKEQ.

This clonotype was detected once. This rearrangement joins TRBV12-3 or TRBV12-4 to TRBJ2-2; no reliable D call. Trimming pared 7 bases from V and 4 bases from J, leaving 13 bases between. The CDR3 extends over 14 amino acids. The CDR3 sequence is CASKPRSATGELFF. CDR3 bases: TGTGCCAGCAAGCCTAGGAGTGCCACCGGGGAGCTGTTTTTT.